The present entry profiles one TCR beta chain with its context. No antigen is known for it. Autoimmune disease history or systemic immunosuppression barred patients. With 8 bases clipped from V and 4 bases from J, the junction kept 8 bases outside the gene matches. Per germline, CDR1 MDHEN and CDR2 SYDVKM. This CDR3 is built from 13 residues. This entry belongs to a study of OX40 agonist ivuxolimab in advanced cancers. For the study at large: Every 2 weeks, patients received ivuxolimab intravenously, dosed at 0.01 to 10 mg/kg.

The study, taken as a whole, reports: By week 6 at 0.1 to 3.0 mg/kg, blood CD4+ and CD8+ T cells had expanded clonally. Average numbers of expanded clones were greater in CD8+ T cells than in CD4+.

The method was immunoSEQ multiplex PCR; TCRdb's version includes in-frame clones alone and lacks a portion of them. Of tens of thousands of clones listed, 84% are singletons. The source material was CD4+ or CD8+ T cells sorted from blood, sampled in a trial of the OX40 agonist ivuxolimab. This rearrangement joins TRBV28 to TRBJ2-7; 7 bases match TRBD2. The clonotype was recovered from an adult with an advanced solid tumor such as melanoma, head and neck, liver or kidney cancer. The CDR3 DNA reads TGTGCCAGCTGGGATGGGGGGGATTACGAGCAGTACTTC. Protein: CASWDGGDYEQYF.